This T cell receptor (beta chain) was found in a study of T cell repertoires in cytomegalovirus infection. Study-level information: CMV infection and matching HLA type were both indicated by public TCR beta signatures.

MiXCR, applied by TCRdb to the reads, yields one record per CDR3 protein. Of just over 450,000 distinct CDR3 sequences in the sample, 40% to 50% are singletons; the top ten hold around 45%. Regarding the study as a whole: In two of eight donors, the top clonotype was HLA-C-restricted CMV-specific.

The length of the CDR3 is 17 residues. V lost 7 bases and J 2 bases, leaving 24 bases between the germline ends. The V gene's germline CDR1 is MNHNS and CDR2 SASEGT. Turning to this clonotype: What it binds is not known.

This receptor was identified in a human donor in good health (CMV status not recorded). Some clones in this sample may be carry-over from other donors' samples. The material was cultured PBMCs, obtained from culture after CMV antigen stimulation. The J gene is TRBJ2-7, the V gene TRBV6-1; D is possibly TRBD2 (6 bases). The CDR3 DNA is TGTGCCAGCACCTCCCTCGGACTAACCAGTACCCCCTACGAGCAGTACTTC. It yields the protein CASTSLGLTSTPYEQYF.